A single sample gave rise to the 27 T cell receptor beta chains below, sequenced in a study of blood T cell repertoires in COVID-19. Profiled with immunoSEQ multiplex PCR; TCRdb holds only in-frame clones, not every one. The sample includes 200,000 to 250,000 clones, roughly four fifths of them seen just once. Sequencing input: peripheral blood. These receptors were obtained from a woman in her 70s with COVID-19, enrolled during active disease.

The V call is TRBV5-6, the J call TRBJ2-1; 8 bases map to TRBD2. The CDR3 runs to 16 residues. Germline V CDR1 and CDR2: SGHDT, YYEEEE. V was clipped by 7 bases and J by 3 bases; unmatched bases: 12. In DNA form, the CDR3 reads TGTGCCAGCGCAGCGGGAGTGTTATCGGTCTACAATGAGCAGTTCTTC. This codes for CASAAGVLSVYNEQFF. Based on the CDR3 plus reference TRBV5-6 and TRBJ2-1, the full variable domain is DAGVTQSPTHLIKTRGQQVTLRCSPKSGHDTVSWYQQALGQGPQFIFQYYEEEERQRGNFPDRFSGHQFPNYSSELNVNALLLGDSALYLCASAAGVLSVYNEQFFGPGTRLTVL.

This sequence joins TRBV5-8 and TRBJ2-1; the match to TRBD2 covers 8 bases. Per germline, CDR1 SGHTS and CDR2 YDEGEE. With 4 bases clipped from V and 0 bases from J, the junction kept 3 bases outside the gene matches. CDR3 length equals 15 residues. In DNA form, the CDR3 reads TGTGCCAGCAGCCCAAGCGGGAGCTCCTACAATGAGCAGTTCTTC. It encodes CASSPSGSSYNEQFF. The variable domain in full, with the rest retrieved from reference TRBV5-8 and TRBJ2-1, is EAGVTQSPTHLIKTRGQQATLRCSPISGHTSVYWYQQALGLGLQFLLWYDEGEERNRGNFPPRFSGRQFPNYSSELNVNALELEDSALYLCASSPSGSSYNEQFFGPGTRLTVL.

The chain combines TRBV7-2 with TRBJ2-7; 11 bases agree with TRBD1. V gave up 5 bases and J gave up 0 bases; unmatched junction bases: 9. CDR3 length equals 17 residues. The germline V gene encodes CDR1 SGHTA and CDR2 FQGNSA. Written as DNA, the CDR3 is TGTGCCAGCAGCCCAAGTGGGACAGGGGGGACCTCCTACGAGCAGTACTTC. Amino acid sequence: CASSPSGTGGTSYEQYF.

This sequence joins TRBV7-2 and TRBJ1-3; D possibly corresponds to TRBD1 (6 bases). The CDR3 length is 15 residues. Germline CDR1 reads SGHTA; CDR2 reads FQGNSA. The ends were cut back, 4 bases at V and 2 bases at J, with 12 bases in the middle. CDR3 protein: CASSSQGGTGNTIYF. The DNA of the CDR3 is TGTGCCAGCAGCTCCCAAGGGGGAACTGGAAACACCATATATTTT. Using reference TRBV7-2 and TRBJ1-3 for the parts outside the CDR3, the full variable domain is GAGVSQSPSNKVTEKGKDVELRCDPISGHTALYWYRQSLGQGLEFLIYFQGNSAPDKSGLPSDRFSAERTGGSVSTLTIQRTQQEDSAVYLCASSSQGGTGNTIYFGEGSWLTVV.

The J gene is TRBJ2-3, the V gene TRBV9; D possibly corresponds to TRBD1 (6 bases). The V and J ends lost 3 bases and 6 bases respectively, with 14 bases between them. Germline CDR1 is SGDLS and CDR2 is YYNGEE. The CDR3 sequence is 14 residues long. Here the CDR3 reads CASSAVSTGDTQYF. The CDR3 nucleotides read TGTGCCAGCAGCGCGGTTTCAACAGGGGATACGCAGTATTTT.

V usage is TRBV3-1 (or the pseudogene TRBV3-2) and J usage is TRBJ1-1; 8 bases match TRBD1. The junction had 11 bases not matched to a gene; V was cut back by 0 bases and J by 11 bases. This CDR3 comprises 15 residues. Germline V CDR1 and CDR2: LGHDT, YNNKEL (reference sequence). CDR3: CASSQDGQGAPQAFF. CDR3 nucleotide sequence: TGTGCCAGCAGCCAAGATGGGCAGGGGGCGCCTCAGGCTTTCTTT.

This chain connects TRBV5-1 to TRBJ1-4; TRBD1 matches at 7 bases. The V gene end was trimmed by 2 bases and the J gene end by 3 bases; junction bases not matched to a gene: 4. Germline CDR1 is SGHRS and CDR2 is YFSETQ. The CDR3 sequence is 15 residues long. As DNA, the CDR3 is TGCGCCAGCAGCTTATCGGGACAGCCTAATGAAAAACTGTTTTTT. Its protein product is CASSLSGQPNEKLFF.

The genes are TRBV6-6 and TRBJ1-4; D is possibly TRBD1 (6 bases). V lost 7 bases and J lost 6, with 15 bases in between. CDR1 and CDR2 from the germline V gene are MNHNY and SVGAGI (reference sequence). This CDR3 contains 14 residues. The CDR3 DNA is TGTGCCAGCACCTCGGACAGTTTATATGAAAAACTGTTTTTT. It specifies CASTSDSLYEKLFF.

The chain has TRBV5-6 and TRBJ1-2; D perhaps matches TRBD1 (5 bases). CDR1 and CDR2 (germline): SGHDT, YYEEEE. V was shortened by 4 bases and J by 5 bases, with 15 bases between the two germline ends. There are 14 residues in the CDR3. The CDR3 region is CASSQPRGRYGYTF. CDR3 sequence (DNA): TGTGCCAGCAGCCAGCCCCGGGGGAGATATGGCTACACCTTC.

The V call is TRBV9, the J call TRBJ2-2; 9 bases are shared with TRBD2. From germline, CDR1 is SGDLS and CDR2 YYNGEE. V was pared by 4 bases and J by 8 bases, with 9 bases of the junction left unmatched. There are 15 residues in the CDR3. CDR3 bases: TGTGCCAGCAGCCCCGGGACTAGCTCAGCGGGGGAGCTGTTTTTT. Protein: CASSPGTSSAGELFF.

The V and J genes are TRBV6-5 and TRBJ1-5, with 8 positions matching TRBD1. CDR3 length: 13 residues. The V gene's germline CDR1 is MNHEY and CDR2 SVGAGI. V gave up 8 bases and J gave up 6 bases; unmatched junction bases: 6. DNA for the CDR3: TGTGCCAGCCAAACAGGGACAGGTCAGCCCCAGCATTTT. Translated, it gives CASQTGTGQPQHF.

In this sample, this clone turned up a few times. This sample also contains other DNA sequences that code for the same CDR3. V gene TRBV30 combines with J gene TRBJ1-5, with TRBD1 matching over 10 bases. This CDR3 has 13 amino acids. V shed 5 bases, J shed 5 bases, and the junction held 3 bases outside the gene matches. CDR1 is GTSNPN, CDR2 SVGIG, per germline (reference sequence). In DNA, the CDR3 is TGTGCCTGGGCGACAGGGGGCGATCAGCCCCAGCATTTT. Translation: CAWATGGDQPQHF.

J is TRBJ1-2 and V is TRBV15; TRBD1 is a possible D gene (5 bases). Germline-derived CDR1 and CDR2 are LNHNV and YYDKDF (reference sequence). The germline V and J ends were trimmed by 5 bases and 3 bases, with 22 bases remaining between them. There are 17 residues in the CDR3. CDR3 residues: CATSPTAGRAGDYGYTF. Written as DNA, the CDR3 is TGTGCCACCAGCCCTACTGCCGGCAGGGCGGGGGACTATGGCTACACCTTC.

The V and J genes are TRBV7-8 and TRBJ2-2; 7 bases fit TRBD2. V dropped 4 bases and J dropped 6; count of bases not matched to a gene: 11. The CDR3 covers 16 residues. The V gene's germline CDR1 is SGHVS and CDR2 FQNEAQ. CDR3 sequence reads: CASSSRTRTSPGELFF. In nucleotides, the CDR3 is TGTGCCAGCAGCTCACGGACTAGGACGAGCCCCGGGGAGCTGTTTTTT.

This sequence joins TRBV10-3 and TRBJ2-3; TRBD1 agrees at 8 bases. V lost 2 bases, J lost 5 bases, and 3 bases stayed unmatched. The CDR3 contains 14 residues. Germline V lookup: CDR1 ENHRY, CDR2 SYGVKD. CDR3 in DNA: TGTGCCATCAGTGAGCAGGGGGCGGTAGATACGCAGTATTTT. Its translation: CAISEQGAVDTQYF.

The chain joins TRBV5-1 to TRBJ1-2; 7 bases line up with TRBD1. This CDR3 is built from 15 residues. V lost 4 bases to trimming and J lost 0 bases; unmatched junction nucleotides: 6. The germline V gene encodes CDR1 SGHRS and CDR2 YFSETQ. Here the CDR3 reads CASSPGQLTNYGYTF. The CDR3 nucleotides are TGCGCCAGCAGCCCGGGACAGCTAACTAACTATGGCTACACCTTC.

V and J are TRBV5-1 and TRBJ2-5, with D tentatively TRBD1 (5 bases). Trimming stripped 0 bases from V and 3 bases from J, with 6 bases between. From germline, CDR1 is SGHRS and CDR2 YFSETQ. The length of the CDR3 is 13 residues. CDR3 in amino acids: CASSLGTKETQYF. Written as DNA, the CDR3 is TGCGCCAGCAGCTTGGGGACAAAAGAGACCCAGTACTTC.

This clone was detected only a few times. CDR3 bases: TGTGCCAGCAGCGCCGGGGGTAGCGGCTACGCTAGCACAGATACGCAGTATTTT. Translated, it gives CASSAGGSGYASTDTQYF. This chain joins TRBV9 and TRBJ2-3, with D possibly matching TRBD2 (6 bases). Trimming stripped 3 bases from V and 0 bases from J, with 20 bases between. This CDR3 has 18 amino acids. CDR1 and CDR2 from the germline V gene are SGDLS and YYNGEE. Combining the CDR3 with reference TRBV9 and TRBJ2-3 gives the whole variable domain DSGVTQTPKHLITATGQRVTLRCSPRSGDLSVYWYQQSLDQGLQFLIQYYNGEERAKGNILERFSAQQFPDLHSELNLSSLELGDSALYFCASSAGGSGYASTDTQYFGPGTRLTVL.

This clone has a handful of counts. This chain joins TRBV7-2 and TRBJ2-1; 12 positions match TRBD2. Germline lookup yields CDR1 SGHTA and CDR2 FQGNSA. The CDR3 contains 15 residues. With V trimmed by 5 bases and J by 5 bases, 4 bases remained unmatched. The CDR3 DNA is TGTGCCAGCAGCCCTAGCGGGAGGGGGAACAATGAGCAGTTCTTC. It yields the protein CASSPSGRGNNEQFF.

This clone was found once. CDR3 bases: TGTGCCAGCAGTAAGGGGTCCTACGAGCAGTACTTC. Translation: CASSKGSYEQYF. The chain joins TRBV6-2 or TRBV6-3 to TRBJ2-7; the D gene is possibly TRBD1 (5 bases). Germline CDR1 reads MNHEY; CDR2 reads SVGEGT. There are 12 residues in the CDR3. V was trimmed by 5 bases and J by 1 base, leaving 6 bases between them.

This chain connects TRBV28 to TRBJ1-2; D remains ambiguous. The ends were cut back, 0 bases at V and 8 bases at J, with 22 bases in the middle. The CDR3 is 17 amino acids. Germline V gene lookup returns CDR1 MDHEN and CDR2 SYDVKM. The CDR3: CASSLWSEGGGQVGYTF. CDR3 nucleotides: TGTGCCAGCAGTTTATGGTCGGAAGGCGGAGGCCAAGTGGGCTACACCTTC.

V is TRBV28 and J is TRBJ1-3; 11 bases map to TRBD1. J was trimmed by 1 base and V by 5 bases; bases with no gene match: 1. This CDR3 has 15 amino acids. CDR1 is MDHEN, CDR2 SYDVKM, per germline. This chain's CDR3 is CASSGQGASGNTIYF. The CDR3 DNA is TGTGCCAGCAGTGGACAGGGGGCTTCTGGAAACACCATATATTTT.

The V gene is TRBV15, the J gene TRBJ1-2; D might be TRBD1 (6 bases). The CDR3 is made up of 19 amino acids. V was trimmed by 4 bases and J by 5 bases, leaving 29 bases between them. Germline CDR1 is LNHNV and CDR2 is YYDKDF (reference sequence). In DNA, the CDR3 is TGTGCCACCAGCATTTTTCCGGTCGGGAGGCAACAGGGATCGTATGGCTACACCTTC. This translates into CATSIFPVGRQQGSYGYTF.

This chain joins TRBV7-2 and TRBJ2-1; D is ambiguous. Trimming removed 5 bases at V and 9 bases at J, with 11 bases between. The CDR3 is 12 amino acids. Per germline, CDR1 SGHTA and CDR2 FQGNSA. CDR3 residues: CASSRRSGEQFF. CDR3 DNA: TGTGCCAGCAGCCGACGGTCGGGTGAGCAGTTCTTC.

The chain recombines TRBV29-1 with TRBJ2-5; D is perhaps TRBD1 (5 bases). The V and J ends lost 5 bases and 3 bases respectively, with 10 bases between them. The length of the CDR3 is 12 residues. The germline CDR1 and CDR2 sequences are SQVTM and ANQGSEA. This CDR3 is CSVRQGKETQYF. CDR3 nucleotide sequence: TGCAGCGTTAGGCAGGGTAAAGAGACCCAGTACTTC. Filled out from reference TRBV29-1 and TRBJ2-5, the complete variable domain reads SAVISQKPSRDICQRGTSLTIQCQVDSQVTMMFWYRQQPGQSLTLIATANQGSEATYESGFVIDKFPISRPNLTFSTLTVSNMSPEDSSIYLCSVRQGKETQYFGPGTRLLVL.

On this clone: The junction shows a germline mismatch at one end, possibly a read error. The chain has TRBV20-1 and TRBJ2-3; D is uncertain. Per the germline V gene, CDR1 is DFQATT and CDR2 is SNEGSKA (reference sequence). The CDR3 consists of 10 residues. CDR3 in amino acids: CSANRDAQYF. The CDR3 DNA is TGCAGTGCTAACAGAGATGCGCAGTATTTT.

The genes are TRBV5-4 and TRBJ1-3; D gene uncertain. This CDR3 spans 14 amino acids. Trimming left V 3 bases short and J 2 bases short, with 9 bases between. From germline, CDR1 is SGHNT and CDR2 YYREEE (reference sequence). The CDR3 nucleotides read TGTGCCAGCAGCTCACGAGAACCTGGAAACACCATATATTTT. It codes for CASSSREPGNTIYF.